This T cell receptor beta chain was documented in a study of cytomegalovirus exposure and HLA in healthy donors. Study results and limitations: TCR association rates varied by HLA locus in a later analysis, with DRB1 highest and HLA-C lowest. Per published reports, the classifier diagnosed cytomegalovirus status with high specificity and sensitivity.

Worth noting for this clone: No antigen is known for it.

Vbeta (60) and Jbeta (13) primers were used in the PCR. Clones were read by immunoSEQ multiplex PCR, and TCRdb kept only the in-frame ones, dropping some. The repertoire has around 180,000 clones, 75% to 90% of them found once; the top ten carry 1%. With 1 base removed from V and 4 bases from J, the gap between germline ends came to 11 bases. Germline V gives CDR1 SGHAT, CDR2 FQNNGV. This CDR3 is built from 15 residues. This receptor was identified in a boy between 2 and 10 years old in good health and CMV-seronegative. Sequenced: PBMCs. The genes are TRBV11-2 and TRBJ1-5; D remains ambiguous. In DNA form, the CDR3 reads TGTGCCAGCAGCTTAGGGCTCCCGGGGAATCAGCCCCAGCATTTT. Protein sequence: CASSLGLPGNQPQHF.